These 15 T cell receptor beta chains originate from one sample sequenced in a study of blood T cell repertoires in COVID-19. Clones were sequenced by immunoSEQ multiplex PCR, and TCRdb holds only the in-frame ones, with some missing. The sample carries tens of thousands of clones, 70% to 90% recorded once. The sample taken for sequencing was peripheral blood. The receptors here all came from a man aged 65 to 79 with active COVID-19.

This clone has just a few counts. The chain recombines TRBV9 with TRBJ2-1, with D possibly matching TRBD2 (7 bases). Looked up from germline, CDR1 is SGDLS and CDR2 is YYNGEE. CDR3 length equals 15 residues. V was shortened by 4 bases and J by 6 bases, with 17 bases between the two germline ends. The CDR3 nucleotides read TGTGCCAGCAGCAACCGGGGGGCCCTTCGCAATGAGCAGTTCTTC. Protein: CASSNRGALRNEQFF.

J is TRBJ2-3 and V is TRBV15; 9 bases are a match to TRBD1. Germline lookup yields CDR1 LNHNV and CDR2 YYDKDF (reference sequence). The CDR3 loop spans 15 amino acids. V shed 3 bases and J 0 bases; nucleotides not matched to a gene: 1. As DNA, the CDR3 is TGTGCCACCAGCAGTGGACAGGGGAGCACAGATACGCAGTATTTT. Protein product: CATSSGQGSTDTQYF.

The chain uses TRBV11-2 and TRBJ2-4; D might be TRBD2 (6 bases). Deletions cut 5 bases from V and 4 bases from J, with 15 bases between. This CDR3 contains 15 residues. Looked up from germline, CDR1 is SGHAT and CDR2 is FQNNGV. The CDR3 sequence: CASSIGREKKNIQYF. CDR3 sequence (DNA): TGTGCCAGCAGCATAGGACGGGAGAAGAAAAACATTCAGTACTTC.

The J gene is TRBJ2-3, the V gene TRBV11-3; D gene ambiguous. Trimming cost V 5 bases and J 3 bases, with 3 bases left between them. Germline V lookup: CDR1 SGHNT, CDR2 YENEEA. The CDR3 has 11 residues. CDR3 DNA sequence: TGTGCCAGCAGCCAAACAGATACGCAGTATTTT. Its protein is CASSQTDTQYF.

The CDR3 DNA is TGTGCCAGCAGCCAAGGTCAGGGGGCGTATGGCTACACCTTC. Its translation: CASSQGQGAYGYTF. The V gene is TRBV3-1 (or the pseudogene TRBV3-2), the J gene TRBJ1-2; 8 nucleotides line up with TRBD1. This CDR3 contains 14 residues. Losses at the gene ends were 1 base for V and 5 bases for J; bases not matched to a gene: 3. Germline assignment: CDR1 LGHDT and CDR2 YNNKEL (reference sequence).

The gene calls are TRBV27 and TRBJ2-3, with TRBD1 identical over 8 bases. V shed 8 bases and J 9 bases; nucleotides not matched to a gene: 13. This CDR3 comprises 14 residues. The germline V gene encodes CDR1 MNHEY and CDR2 SMNVEV (reference sequence). The CDR3 loop is CASSVDRVPFTQYF. The CDR3 nucleotides read TGTGCCAGCTCCGTGGACAGGGTACCGTTCACGCAGTATTTT.

The CDR3: CASSDGGTGGDEQFF. The DNA for the CDR3 is TGTGCCAGCAGTGACGGAGGGACAGGCGGCGATGAGCAGTTCTTC. The chain recombines TRBV6-4 with TRBJ2-1; 8 bases match TRBD1. The J segment lost 8 bases and the V segment lost 2 bases, leaving 8 bases of the junction unmatched. This CDR3 contains 15 residues. The germline gives CDR1 MRHNA, CDR2 SNTAGT.

The chain is built from TRBV4-3 and TRBJ2-1; 8 positions agree with TRBD1. V lost 1 base to trimming and J lost 6 bases; unmatched junction nucleotides: 11. Germline lookup yields CDR1 LGHNA and CDR2 YSLEER. The CDR3 runs 17 residues. The CDR3 is CASSQATGDLIGNEQFF. CDR3 nucleotides: TGCGCCAGCAGCCAAGCGACAGGGGATTTAATTGGCAATGAGCAGTTCTTC.

The rearrangement joins TRBV5-6 to TRBJ2-5; no firm D call. There are 12 residues in the CDR3. V lost 0 bases and J lost 7, with 7 bases in between. Germline V lookup: CDR1 SGHDT, CDR2 YYEEEE. The CDR3 DNA sequence: TGTGCCAGCAGCTTGGCCTTCGGGACCCAGTACTTC. This translates into CASSLAFGTQYF.

The chain recombines TRBV14 with TRBJ1-1; TRBD1 aligns across 9 bases. J lost 11 bases, V lost 3 bases, and 7 bases had no gene match. Germline V gene sequence: CDR1 SGHDN, CDR2 FVKESK. This CDR3 has 13 residues. CDR3 in amino acids: CASSHQQGAGAFF. CDR3 DNA: TGTGCCAGCAGCCACCAACAGGGGGCTGGGGCTTTCTTT.

The chain links TRBV18 to TRBJ1-4, with 8 bases fitting TRBD1. Germline lookup yields CDR1 KGHSH and CDR2 LQKENI. Germline trimming cut 4 bases from V and 5 bases from J; bases unmatched to any gene: 3. The CDR3 contains 14 residues. The CDR3 coding sequence is TGTGCCAGCTCACTGGGACAGGCAAATGAAAAACTGTTTTTT. It codes for CASSLGQANEKLFF.

This clone came up once. The rearrangement uses TRBV12-3 or TRBV12-4 and TRBJ2-5; possible D gene TRBD1, 6 bases. Trimming pared 6 bases from V and 5 bases from J, leaving 13 bases between. This CDR3 contains 13 residues. Here the CDR3 DNA reads TGTGCCAGCAGAAAACAGGGCAGCGAGACCCAGTACTTC. It encodes CASRKQGSETQYF.

CDR3 bases: TGTGCCAGCAGTCAAGGACAGAACACTGAAGCTTTCTTT. Encoded protein: CASSQGQNTEAFF. The chain has TRBV12-3 or TRBV12-4 and TRBJ1-1; tentative D call: TRBD1 (5 bases). V lost 5 bases to trimming and J lost 1 base, with 8 bases between them. This CDR3 comprises 13 residues.

V is TRBV4-3 and J is TRBJ2-5; no clear D. This CDR3 has 15 amino acids. Germline lookup yields CDR1 LGHNA and CDR2 YSLEER. V dropped 6 bases and J dropped 5 bases, with 19 bases sitting between them. CDR3 in amino acids: CASSSTEHLRETQYF. CDR3 DNA: TGCGCCAGCAGTTCTACTGAGCATCTGAGGGAGACCCAGTACTTC.

The chain combines TRBV3-1 (or the pseudogene TRBV3-2) with TRBJ1-1; D gene uncertain. The CDR3 consists of 15 residues. The ends were cut back, 2 bases at V and 3 bases at J, with 13 bases in the middle. CDR1 and CDR2 (germline): LGHDT, YNNKEL (reference sequence). CDR3 coding DNA: TGTGCCAGCAGCCAAAGTCCGGGTGGTCACACTGAAGCTTTCTTT. Translated: CASSQSPGGHTEAFF.